This entry features one TCR beta chain sequence. No cognate antigen has been identified for it. No per-base quality is available; no much larger clone lies one base away. The sample belongs to a study of cytomegalovirus exposure and HLA in healthy donors (dated by TCRdb to the late 2010s). With regard to the full study: In an earlier analysis of some 550 of the donors, approximately 260 Gb of sequence data and roughly 100 million unique TCR beta sequences from 150 million to 200 million T cells were reported. The T cell repertoires of some 700 subjects were profiled by immunosequencing and related to cytomegalovirus serostatus. About 5 DR-DQ haplotypes were handled as single units for association and clustering, since linkage in the cohort was strong. Donor age, sex, ethnicity and CMV serostatus were compiled together with the repertoire data. To predict cytomegalovirus infection status, the study combined high-throughput TCR immunosequencing, statistical association of individual TCRs with disease status, and machine learning. Along with the approximately 670-subject first cohort, a separate validation cohort of over a hundred different subjects was used. A later analysis re-analyzed previously published TCR beta repertoires from roughly 630 donors and added high-resolution HLA genotyping to study TCR occurrence patterns. The aim of the study was to test whether cataloging public T cell receptors could identify signatures of past pathogen exposure. The genetic ancestry cluster associated with self-reported Caucasian donors included 80% to 90% of the 398 genotyped donors. An early release covering around 630 HLA-typed donors comprised approximately 300 gigabases of sequencing data and about 90 million unique TCR sequences. Every discovery cohort repertoire had been produced on one sequencing platform. Among about 370 genotyped donors of the cohort, an average of roughly 230,000 unique TCR beta nucleotide sequences was sequenced per donor, of which 15% to 20% were non-productive. In a later genetic analysis, genome-wide SNP genotypes for about 65% of the roughly 700 donors were used, and that subset was treated as a discovery cohort. In an earlier analysis of 587 of the donors, high-throughput TCR beta sequencing was used to judge whether each TCR beta V gene segment behaved as functional or pseudogenic. HLA typing included class I and class II loci at four-digit resolution. The number of typed donors differed by locus: about 620-640 for A, B, C, DRB1 and DQB1; 522 for DQA1; 606 for DPA1; and 400 to 480 for DPB1. Rather than drawing on any new phenotypic data, the later analysis identified candidate immune exposures from TCR beta sequences and the way those sequences occurred across donors. The research as a whole found: In a later analysis, several top co-occurrence clusters were reported to appear linked to parvovirus B19, influenza, CMV and Epstein-Barr virus. Over 15 rarely observed V segments, including chromosome 9 orphons, were excluded from the earlier analysis of several hundred of the donors because counts were too low. In a later genetic analysis, fewer N-insertions in productive TCRs were reported among donors in an Asian-associated ancestry cluster than the roughly 700-donor mean. When HLA alleles, especially DR and DQ, strongly co-occurred, TCR associations were difficult to assign to individual alleles. Correlated functional status among segregating V segments might be attributable to linkage disequilibrium, but an unknown experimental factor could not be ruled out. The study listed approximately 160 TCR beta chains as associated with cytomegalovirus. A cluster of highly shared sequence variants was judged likely to represent a technical artifact of the sequencing pipeline. Roughly uniform sequencing depth across donors was assumed in presence/absence analyses, although this assumption may not hold. Most CMV-associated TCR beta chains appeared to be HLA-restricted in a later analysis, and the HLA associations seemed to be driven largely by CMV exposure. A later analysis found that TCR association rates varied across HLA loci, with DRB1 alleles showing the most associated TCRs and HLA-C alleles the fewest. Most TCR sequences were observed very rarely across donors, whereas some public TCRs were present in many individuals. A later analysis found that HLA-associated TCR beta chains were more clonally expanded and had lower generation probabilities than equally common non-associated chains. In a later genetic analysis, a missense DCLRE1C variant was associated with V-gene and J-gene trimming of TCR beta chains, and the association was replicated in an independent cohort. According to the authors, the approach could potentially be generalized to other disease states and immunological phenotypes. Only TCR beta chains were sequenced in this cohort, and the absence of alpha or paired-chain data limited detectable features. In an earlier analysis of over 550 of the donors, most TCR beta V segments were observed in productive rearrangements about 87% or about 30% of the time, broadly matching IMGT annotations. Because HLA typing was unavailable for some donors at each locus, only the typed subset was used in association tests. The classifier was reported to diagnose cytomegalovirus status with high specificity and sensitivity in both the original cohort and the validation cohort. A further reported finding was that TCR beta sequences accurately predicted the HLA-A and HLA-B alleles for most subjects in the first cohort. A few of the identified cytomegalovirus-associated TCR beta chains were confirmed in vitro to be specific for cytomegalovirus antigens. Immune exposure information for the cohort was limited to CMV serostatus. Some IMGT-functional V segments, including TRBV6-2 and TRBV6-3, could not be distinguished by the 87-base-pair reads and were therefore excluded. Specific HLA alleles were associated with over 15,000 TCR beta sequences at a false discovery rate of 0.05 in a later analysis.

The junction carries 20 bases between V and J, which are trimmed by 4 bases and 6 bases respectively. The CDR3 contains 15 residues, cysteine and phenylalanine counted. Only the CDR3 DNA stays, 45 bases, in frame from base 1. CDR1 and CDR2, looked up from the germline V gene, are SGHTS and YDEGEE. The cohort was made up of 650 to 700 healthy bone marrow donors. At the time of sampling, every cohort member was nominally healthy, though immune exposures that went unrecorded were likely present. The donor tested CMV seropositive and was one of the 289 seropositive cohort members. A peripheral blood sample was collected from each donor, and TCR beta sequencing was performed on peripheral blood mononuclear cells. The Qiagen DNeasy Blood Extraction Kit was used to extract genomic DNA from the blood cell samples. The library was generated by the immunoSEQ multiplex PCR assay. For the multiplex PCR, a mixture combining 60 forward primers for TCR Vbeta segments and 13 reverse primers for TCR Jbeta segments was used. The CDR3 region of rearranged TCR beta genes was amplified from genomic DNA with a multiplex PCR assay. Amplified TCR beta libraries were sequenced as 87-base-pair reads on the Illumina HiSeq System. The authors' pipeline ran thus. Across the 670 or so repertoires, a later analysis counted 75 million to 90 million unique TCR beta chains, roughly 11 million of which were shared by at least two donors. A nearest-neighbor algorithm error-corrected the raw reads and collapsed the reads into unique sequences, merging closely related sequences to remove PCR and sequencing errors. To assign V, D and J gene segments, CDR3 sequences were aligned to IMGT reference sequences. Each retained sequence needed at least a six-nucleotide match to both a V gene segment and a J gene segment. A rearrangement counted as productive if the CDR3 had no stop codons and remained in frame with V and J, and every other rearrangement counted as non-productive. Following IMGT convention, CDR3 was defined as the stretch from the second conserved V-encoded cysteine to the conserved J-encoded phenylalanine. The earlier analysis of a few hundred of the donors excluded sequences that lacked an unambiguous match to a single V gene segment. An earlier analysis of some 610 of the donors called V segments functional above 56.7% productive rearrangements and segregating when the between-donor standard deviation exceeded 5%. A statistical classification framework was built to diagnose cytomegalovirus status from the catalog of TCR beta chain sequences. V and J gene assignment, in a later analysis, came from comparing TCR nucleotide sequences with IMGT/GENE-DB human TR gene sequences. A later analysis assigned CDR3 sequences and most-parsimonious VDJ recombination scenarios with the TCRdist pipeline. In a later analysis, each TCR beta chain was defined by its CDR3 amino acid sequence together with its V-gene family, and reads without a unique V-gene family were excluded. A later analysis removed several hundred highly shared, low-generation-probability nucleotide sequences to deal with suspected cross-contamination and a sequencing artifact. A later analysis calculated a clonal expansion index for each public chain from normalized within-repertoire ranks of inferred template counts. In a later analysis, generation probabilities were computed with a VDJ recombination model fitted to out-of-frame rearrangements, and the resulting probabilities were checked against IGoR. In a later analysis, hypergeometric tests were used to score TCR-TCR, TCR-HLA and TCR-CMV co-occurrence, with a repertoire-size bias correction applied to TCR pairs. In a later analysis, false discovery rates were estimated by permuting HLA or CMV assignments 20 times. In a later analysis, co-occurring TCRs were grouped using DBSCAN, with TCRdist sequence similarity added in when clustering inside HLA-allele-positive subsets. Repertoires with fewer than 30,000 or more than 120,000 public chains, plus five repertoires with anomalous nucleotide sharing, were excluded from co-occurrence clustering. The clones in this table, taken by TCRdb from immuneACCESS, are in-frame only. Not every clone is retained; where verified, under half of the shortfall comes from an unresolved V gene, and the cause of the rest is unknown. D and trimming come from the DNA, and the V and J calls and clone size come from that table. This sample lists 150,000 to 200,000 clones; over 65% were detected once. The ten largest clones take up 1.4% to 1.5% of the sample.

The clonotype originates from a woman aged 25-40 years in good health and CMV-seropositive. The material sequenced was PBMCs. In this chain, TRBV5-8 is recombined with TRBJ2-7; a weak D assignment points to TRBD2 (6 bases agree). The DNA is TGTGCCAGCAGCGGGAGGAGAGGGATCCCCTTCGAGCAGTACTTC. This gives the protein CASSGRRGIPFEQYF.